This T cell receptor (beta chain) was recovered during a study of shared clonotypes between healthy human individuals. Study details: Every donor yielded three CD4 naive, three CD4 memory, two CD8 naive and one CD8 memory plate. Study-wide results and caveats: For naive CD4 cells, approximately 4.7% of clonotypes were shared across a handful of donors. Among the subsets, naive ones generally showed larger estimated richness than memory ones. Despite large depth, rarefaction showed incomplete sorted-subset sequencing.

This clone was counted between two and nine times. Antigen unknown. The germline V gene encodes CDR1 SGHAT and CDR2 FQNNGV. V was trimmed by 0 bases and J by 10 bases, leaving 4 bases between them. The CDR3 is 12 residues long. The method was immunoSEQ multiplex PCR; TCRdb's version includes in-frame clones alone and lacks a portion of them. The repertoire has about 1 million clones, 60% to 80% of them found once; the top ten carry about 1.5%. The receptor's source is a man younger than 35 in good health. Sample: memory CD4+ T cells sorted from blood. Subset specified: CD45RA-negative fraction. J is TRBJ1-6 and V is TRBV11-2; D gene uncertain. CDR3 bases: TGTGCCAGCAGCTTAGAATTCTCACCCCTCCACTTT. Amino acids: CASSLEFSPLHF.